This T cell receptor (beta chain) is from a study of blood T cells in healthy people across ages. Sample-barcoded 5' priming and a J-beta primer mix drove a second PCR of 7 to 11 cycles. TCRdb reanalysed the 5' RACE reads using MiXCR and keeps one entry per CDR3 protein. The top ten clones hold 8% to 10% of a sample with approximately 760,000 distinct CDR3 sequences, approximately 25% of them seen once. The CDR3 sequence is 14 residues long. CDR1 and CDR2 from the germline V gene are MNHEY and SVGEGT. V shed 5 bases and J shed 3 bases, with 14 bases lying between them. Each sample had at least 6 million PBMCs isolated. These data are also associated with another study on T cells of mothers and their children.

Material for sequencing was blood. The receptor comes from a boy younger than 18 in good health. The chain carries TRBV6-2 or TRBV6-3 and TRBJ2-7, with D possibly TRBD1 on 7 matching bases. The CDR3 loop reads CASSRGTAVYEQYV. The DNA for the CDR3 is TGTGCCAGCAGTCGCGGGACAGCCGTCTACGAGCAGTACGTC.